What follows are 13 T cell receptor beta chains derived from one specimen sequenced in a study of PD-L1 blockade in urothelial cancer. Described time point: pretreatment peripheral blood. The data were produced by immunoSEQ multiplex PCR, yet TCRdb's version contains in-frame clones alone and is incomplete. The table records tens of thousands of clones, 85% to 90% of them present only once. This sample comprised PBMCs, obtained around atezolizumab (anti-PD-L1) treatment. The receptors were sampled from a man aged 55 to 69 with urothelial cancer.

This clone has more than one count but fewer than ten. The rearrangement joins TRBV5-4 to TRBJ1-1; D call uncertain. Germline CDR1 SGHNT, CDR2 YYREEE (reference sequence). Trimming pared 5 bases from V and 0 bases from J, leaving 11 bases between. The CDR3 spans 14 residues. CDR3 sequence: CASRRVDVNTEAFF. CDR3 DNA sequence: TGTGCCAGCAGACGAGTCGATGTGAACACTGAAGCTTTCTTT.

The rearrangement links TRBV29-1 to TRBJ2-7, with TRBD2 matching over 8 bases. The J segment lost 5 bases and the V segment lost 4 bases, leaving 4 bases of the junction unmatched. CDR3 length: 12 residues. Germline CDR1 SQVTM, CDR2 ANQGSEA. The CDR3 sequence is CSVAGGANEQYF. The CDR3 coding sequence is TGCAGCGTTGCCGGGGGGGCCAACGAGCAGTACTTC.

The CDR3 reads CASRPTLDEQYF. Written as DNA, the CDR3 is TGTGCCAGCAGACCGACACTCGACGAGCAGTACTTC. The chain links TRBV6-1 to TRBJ2-7; D call uncertain. Germline CDR1 is MNHNS and CDR2 is SASEGT. The germline V and J ends were trimmed by 6 bases and 5 bases, with 11 bases remaining between them. CDR3 size: 12 residues.

This chain uses TRBV5-1 with TRBJ1-4; D remains unclear. The germline V gene encodes CDR1 SGHRS and CDR2 YFSETQ. With 1 base removed from V and 8 bases from J, the gap between germline ends came to 9 bases. CDR3 length: 13 amino acids. The CDR3: CASSLSGSEKLFF. The CDR3 coding sequence is TGCGCCAGCAGCTTGTCGGGTAGCGAAAAACTGTTTTTT.

The chain recombines TRBV11-2 with TRBJ2-2, with D maybe TRBD1 (6 bases). The germline V gene encodes CDR1 SGHAT and CDR2 FQNNGV. The CDR3 sequence is 12 residues long. Trimming took 5 bases from V and 6 from J, leaving 7 bases between them. CDR3 sequence reads: CASSPGAGELFF. The CDR3 DNA reads TGTGCCAGCAGCCCAGGGGCCGGGGAGCTGTTTTTT.

This clone turned up a few times. This chain uses TRBV5-4 with TRBJ2-2; 7 bases match TRBD2. This CDR3 is 15 amino acids long. Looked up from germline, CDR1 is SGHNT and CDR2 is YYREEE (reference sequence). Losses at the gene ends were 0 bases for V and 3 bases for J; bases not matched to a gene: 2. The CDR3 region has the DNA TGTGCCAGCAGCTTGGCTGGGGGGGACACCGGGGAGCTGTTTTTT. Translation: CASSLAGGDTGELFF.

The chain joins TRBV6-1 to TRBJ2-1, with 13 bases that match TRBD2. V lost 3 bases, J lost 7 bases, and 3 bases stayed unmatched. Germline V gives CDR1 MNHNS, CDR2 SASEGT. This CDR3 region has 15 residues. The CDR3 protein is CASSDVTSGRNEQFF. The DNA for the CDR3 is TGTGCCAGCAGTGACGTGACTAGCGGGAGGAATGAGCAGTTCTTC.

This rearrangement joins TRBV5-1 to TRBJ1-2; weak D call: TRBD1 (5 bases). Germline CDR1 SGHRS, CDR2 YFSETQ. The CDR3 length is 14 residues. The V end was cut by 4 bases, the J end by 3 bases, with 13 bases between. As DNA, the CDR3 is TGCGCCAGCAGCCCGGGACTAGGGGACTATGGCTACACCTTC. As protein: CASSPGLGDYGYTF.

This rearrangement joins TRBV5-1 to TRBJ2-7; TRBD1 agrees at 9 bases. Germline V gene data show CDR1 as SGHRS and CDR2 as YFSETQ. This CDR3 is 16 amino acids long. V lost 1 base, J lost 0 bases, and 5 bases stayed unmatched. Here the CDR3 DNA reads TGCGCCAGCAGCTTGAGAGGACAGGGGTTCTCCTACGAGCAGTACTTC. It yields the protein CASSLRGQGFSYEQYF.

The chain has TRBV7-2 and TRBJ2-7, with 11 bases lining up with TRBD1. The CDR3 consists of 17 residues. After removal of 5 bases from V and 4 bases from J, the junction contained 13 bases not matched to a gene. Germline loops: CDR1 SGHTA, CDR2 FQGNSA. The CDR3 loop reads CASSTHGGGQGVYEQYF. The CDR3 DNA follows: TGTGCCAGCAGCACACATGGCGGGGGACAGGGGGTGTACGAGCAGTACTTC. Complete variable domain (other parts from reference TRBV7-2 and TRBJ2-7): GAGVSQSPSNKVTEKGKDVELRCDPISGHTALYWYRQSLGQGLEFLIYFQGNSAPDKSGLPSDRFSAERTGGSVSTLTIQRTQQEDSAVYLCASSTHGGGQGVYEQYFGPGTRLTVT.

The gene calls are TRBV7-2 and TRBJ2-7, with a possible D match to TRBD2 (5 bases). Per germline, CDR1 SGHTA and CDR2 FQGNSA. The CDR3 contains 13 residues. Trimming cost V 1 base and J 4 bases, with 8 bases left between them. The DNA for the CDR3 is TGTGCCAGCAGCTTAGGGACTTTATACGAGCAGTACTTC. Translated: CASSLGTLYEQYF.

The chain carries TRBV4-1 and TRBJ1-2; 7 bases match TRBD1. The CDR3 sequence is 16 residues long. The germline gives CDR1 MGHRA, CDR2 YSYEKL. V trimming: 0 bases; J trimming: 4 bases; junction bases outside the gene matches: 8. Written as DNA, the CDR3 is TGCGCCAGCAGCCAAGAGGCGACAGGGCCAAGCTATGGCTACACCTTC. It codes for CASSQEATGPSYGYTF.

In its sample, this clone was seen once. This chain joins TRBV7-9 and TRBJ1-3; D remains ambiguous. Deletions cut 1 base from V and 4 bases from J, with 11 bases between. From germline, CDR1 is SEHNR and CDR2 FQNEAQ (reference sequence). This CDR3 has 15 amino acids. The CDR3 loop reads CASSLGASSGNTIYF. CDR3 sequence (DNA): TGTGCCAGCAGCTTAGGAGCCTCTAGCGGAAACACCATATATTTT.